A selection of T cell receptor beta chains follows, all from one sample in a study of blood T cells in healthy people across ages. TCRdb called the 5' RACE reads again in MiXCR, with one record for every CDR3 protein. This repertoire shows around 620,000 distinct CDR3 sequences, roughly 29% found once; its top ten account for under 20%. Sequenced sample: blood. The receptors originated from a woman in her sixties or seventies in good health. CDR3s include the opening cysteine and the closing phenylalanine or tryptophan. D genes are given only for firm matches. A clone size is listed for some rows: how often the clone was seen (once, few, many), or a class if it is expanded.

clone size: few
D gene: .
V gene: TRBV7-2
J gene: TRBJ1-5
CDR3 DNA: TGTGCCAGCAGCTTAGGGGCGTTGGGGGTCGGCAATCAGCCCCAGCATTTT
CDR3 protein: CASSLGALGVGNQPQHF

clone size: .
D gene: TRBD1
V gene: TRBV20-1
J gene: TRBJ1-6
CDR3 DNA: TGCAGTGCAATTACAGGGGGGGGTTCACCCCTCCACTTT
CDR3 protein: CSAITGGGSPLHF

clone size: .
D gene: .
V gene: TRBV5-1
J gene: TRBJ2-4
CDR3 DNA: TGCGCCAGCAGCTTGGAGGGCGCCAATATTCAGTACTTC
CDR3 protein: CASSLEGANIQYF

clone size: .
D gene: .
V gene: TRBV7-3
J gene: TRBJ1-1
CDR3 DNA: TGTGCCAGCAGCTTAACGGGGACGGTCAAATCTGAAACTTTCTTT
CDR3 protein: CASSLTGTVKSETFF

clone size: .
D gene: TRBD1
V gene: TRBV3-1
J gene: TRBJ1-6
CDR3 DNA: TGTGCCAGCAGCCCGACAGGGCCAAACAATAATTCACCCCTCCACTTT
CDR3 protein: CASSPTGPNNNSPLHF

clone size: .
D gene: .
V gene: TRBV7-2
J gene: TRBJ2-5
CDR3 DNA: TGTGCCAGCTTGGGTCAAATCCAAGAGACCCAGTACTTC
CDR3 protein: CASLGQIQETQYF

clone size: few
D gene: .
V gene: TRBV20-1
J gene: TRBJ2-5
CDR3 DNA: TGCAGTGCTAGCTCCCAAGAGACCCAGTGCTTC
CDR3 protein: CSASSQETQCF

clone size: .
D gene: TRBD1
V gene: TRBV7-9
J gene: TRBJ1-6
CDR3 DNA: TGTGCCAGCAGCTTAGGCACAGGGGGCGCTCCCTATAATTCACCCCTCCACTTT
CDR3 protein: CASSLGTGGAPYNSPLHF

clone size: few
D gene: .
V gene: TRBV7-2
J gene: TRBJ1-4
CDR3 DNA: TGTGCCAGCAGCTTACTAGGGGGGGAAGAAAAACTGTTTTTT
CDR3 protein: CASSLLGGEEKLFF

clone size: .
D gene: TRBD2
V gene: TRBV7-2
J gene: TRBJ2-3
CDR3 DNA: TGTGCCAGTCTCCCGGGACTAACTAGCACAGATACGCAGTATTTT
CDR3 protein: CASLPGLTSTDTQYF

clone size: .
D gene: .
V gene: TRBV5-1
J gene: TRBJ2-2
CDR3 DNA: TGCGCCAGCAGTGAGGTTGACACCGGGGAGCTGTTTTTT
CDR3 protein: CASSEVDTGELFF

clone size: .
D gene: .
V gene: TRBV5-6
J gene: TRBJ1-5
CDR3 DNA: TGTGCCAGCAGCTCGTACGAGGGGACTAGCAATCAGCCCCAGCATTTT
CDR3 protein: CASSSYEGTSNQPQHF

clone size: .
D gene: .
V gene: TRBV7-2
J gene: TRBJ2-5
CDR3 DNA: TGTGCCAGCAGCTTATGGGACCAAGAGACCCAGTACTTC
CDR3 protein: CASSLWDQETQYF

clone size: once
D gene: .
V gene: TRBV6-1
J gene: TRBJ2-1
CDR3 DNA: TGTGCCAGCAGTGTCTTTCTTTTGAGCTCCTACAATGAGCAGTTCTTC
CDR3 protein: CASSVFLLSSYNEQFF

clone size: few
D gene: TRBD1
V gene: TRBV3-1
J gene: TRBJ2-7
CDR3 DNA: TGTGCCAGCAGCCACGGGACAGTAAGCGAGCAGTACTTC
CDR3 protein: CASSHGTVSEQYF

clone size: .
D gene: .
V gene: TRBV12-2
J gene: TRBJ2-6
CDR3 DNA: TGTGCAAGTCGCACGTCGGACAGGGGGGTATCTGGGGCCAACGTCCTGACCTTC
CDR3 protein: CASRTSDRGVSGANVLTF

clone size: .
D gene: .
V gene: TRBV27
J gene: TRBJ2-6
CDR3 DNA: TGTGCCAGCAGTTTATCGAACGCAGGGGCTGGGGCCAACGTCCTGACTTTC
CDR3 protein: CASSLSNAGAGANVLTF

clone size: many
D gene: .
V gene: TRBV12-3/TRBV12-4
J gene: TRBJ2-2
CDR3 DNA: TGTGCCAGCAGCGCCCAACAGACCACCGGGGAGCTGTTTTTT
CDR3 protein: CASSAQQTTGELFF

clone size: .
D gene: TRBD1
V gene: TRBV5-1
J gene: TRBJ1-6
CDR3 DNA: TGCGCCAGCGGCTCAAAACCGGGACAGGGGAATTCACCCCTCCACTTT
CDR3 protein: CASGSKPGQGNSPLHF

clone size: .
D gene: .
V gene: TRBV28
J gene: TRBJ2-4
CDR3 DNA: TGTGCCAGCACCTGGGGGCTAGCCAAAAACATTCAGTACTTC
CDR3 protein: CASTWGLAKNIQYF

clone size: .
D gene: TRBD2
V gene: TRBV4-3
J gene: TRBJ2-1
CDR3 DNA: TGCGCCAGCAGCCCCTCGCCTCTAGCGGCCTACAATGAGCAGTTCTTC
CDR3 protein: CASSPSPLAAYNEQFF

clone size: many
D gene: TRBD2
V gene: TRBV20-1
J gene: TRBJ2-5
CDR3 DNA: TGCAGTGCTAGGGGATGGGGGGGAGAGACCCAGTACTTC
CDR3 protein: CSARGWGGETQYF

clone size: .
D gene: TRBD1
V gene: TRBV6-5
J gene: TRBJ2-7
CDR3 DNA: TGTGCCAGCAGGACCGGACAGGGTTTAACCTACGAGCAGTACTTC
CDR3 protein: CASRTGQGLTYEQYF

clone size: .
D gene: .
V gene: TRBV4-2
J gene: TRBJ1-3
CDR3 DNA: TGTGCCAGCAGCCAACGAGGGGGGGGTAACTCTGGAAACACCATATATTTT
CDR3 protein: CASSQRGGGNSGNTIYF

clone size: .
D gene: TRBD1
V gene: TRBV27
J gene: TRBJ2-7
CDR3 DNA: TGTGCCAGCAGTCCCCGGACAGGGGGCGCGGTCTACGAGCAGTACTTC
CDR3 protein: CASSPRTGGAVYEQYF

clone size: many
D gene: .
V gene: TRBV28
J gene: TRBJ2-7
CDR3 DNA: TGTGCCAGCACCTCCGGGTACGAGCAGTACTTC
CDR3 protein: CASTSGYEQYF

clone size: .
D gene: .
V gene: TRBV15
J gene: TRBJ1-5
CDR3 DNA: TGTGCCACCAGCAGAGATGGGGGGAATCGGCCCCAGCATTTT
CDR3 protein: CATSRDGGNRPQHF

clone size: .
D gene: TRBD1
V gene: TRBV27
J gene: TRBJ1-2
CDR3 DNA: TGTGCCAGCAGTGCGGACAGGGGGGACTCATCCCGCTATGGCTACACCTTC
CDR3 protein: CASSADRGDSSRYGYTF

clone size: many
D gene: .
V gene: TRBV18
J gene: TRBJ2-1
CDR3 DNA: TGTGCCAGCTCACCGGGGCCCCACAATGAGCAGTTCTTC
CDR3 protein: CASSPGPHNEQFF

clone size: many
D gene: .
V gene: TRBV5-1
J gene: TRBJ2-6
CDR3 DNA: TGCGCCAGCAGACCCGGACGGGGTCAGAAAGGGGCCAACGTCCTGACTTTC
CDR3 protein: CASRPGRGQKGANVLTF

clone size: few
D gene: .
V gene: TRBV5-1
J gene: TRBJ2-1
CDR3 DNA: TGCGCCAGCAGCTTCGCCCCCGGCGGACCCTACAATGAGCAGTTCTTC
CDR3 protein: CASSFAPGGPYNEQFF

clone size: .
D gene: .
V gene: TRBV4-1
J gene: TRBJ2-2
CDR3 DNA: TGCGCCAGCAGCCAAGGGGGGAGCTACTACTCCGGGGAGCTGTTTTTT
CDR3 protein: CASSQGGSYYSGELFF

clone size: few
D gene: .
V gene: TRBV6-6
J gene: TRBJ2-7
CDR3 DNA: TGTGCCAGTAGTTACTCGGGACTCGCCTCCTACGAGCAGTACTTC
CDR3 protein: CASSYSGLASYEQYF

clone size: .
D gene: .
V gene: TRBV29-1
J gene: TRBJ1-3
CDR3 DNA: TGCAGCGTTGATGGTAGTGAGGGGACCTCTGGAAACACCATATATTTT
CDR3 protein: CSVDGSEGTSGNTIYF

clone size: few
D gene: TRBD2
V gene: TRBV2
J gene: TRBJ2-3
CDR3 DNA: TGTGCCAGCAGGACGGCTAGCGGGGGGACAGTGGGGACAGATACGCAGTATTTT
CDR3 protein: CASRTASGGTVGTDTQYF

clone size: few
D gene: .
V gene: TRBV6-5
J gene: TRBJ1-2
CDR3 DNA: TGTGCCAGCAATTCAGGCTACACTAACTATGGCTACACCTTC
CDR3 protein: CASNSGYTNYGYTF

clone size: many
D gene: TRBD2
V gene: TRBV5-1
J gene: TRBJ2-3
CDR3 DNA: TGTGCCAGCAGCCTGGGACTAGCCACAGATACGCAGTATTTT
CDR3 protein: CASSLGLATDTQYF

clone size: .
D gene: .
V gene: TRBV20-1
J gene: TRBJ1-2
CDR3 DNA: TGCAGTGCTAGTATCGGGACAACAAACTATGGCTACACCTTC
CDR3 protein: CSASIGTTNYGYTF

clone size: .
D gene: .
V gene: TRBV4-2
J gene: TRBJ2-4
CDR3 DNA: TGTGCCAGCAGCCAAGAGCCAGGGATTTACATTCAGTACTTC
CDR3 protein: CASSQEPGIYIQYF

clone size: .
D gene: .
V gene: TRBV7-8
J gene: TRBJ2-5
CDR3 DNA: TGTGCCAGCAGGGGGAGCAGCCTGAGGGAGACCCAGTACTTC
CDR3 protein: CASRGSSLRETQYF

clone size: .
D gene: TRBD2
V gene: TRBV7-2
J gene: TRBJ2-7
CDR3 DNA: TGTGCCAGCAGCTTGTCGGCAGCGGGGGTCTCCTACGAGCAGTACTTC
CDR3 protein: CASSLSAAGVSYEQYF

clone size: .
D gene: .
V gene: TRBV29-1
J gene: TRBJ1-2
CDR3 DNA: TGCAGCGCCCTCCGTCTAGAAGGGCAGGGCTACACCTTC
CDR3 protein: CSALRLEGQGYTF

clone size: few
D gene: TRBD2
V gene: TRBV10-3
J gene: TRBJ2-1
CDR3 DNA: TGTGCCATCAGTGAGAGTAGCGGGGGGGTTCGGGAGCAGTTCTTC
CDR3 protein: CAISESSGGVREQFF

clone size: few
D gene: .
V gene: TRBV7-2
J gene: TRBJ2-3
CDR3 DNA: TGTGCCAGCAGCCTCCTCGGCCTCACAGATACGCAGTATTTT
CDR3 protein: CASSLLGLTDTQYF

clone size: .
D gene: .
V gene: TRBV11-2
J gene: TRBJ2-5
CDR3 DNA: TGTGCCAGCAGCTACCCCGGCGGTGGGCAAGAGACCCAGTACTTC
CDR3 protein: CASSYPGGGQETQYF

clone size: .
D gene: .
V gene: TRBV29-1
J gene: TRBJ2-3
CDR3 DNA: TGCAGCGTTGAAGTGGGAACAGATACGCAGTATTTT
CDR3 protein: CSVEVGTDTQYF

clone size: many
D gene: .
V gene: TRBV5-1
J gene: TRBJ1-1
CDR3 DNA: TGTGCCAGCAGCCTCCAACAGAACACTGAAGCTTTCTTT
CDR3 protein: CASSLQQNTEAFF

clone size: .
D gene: .
V gene: TRBV2
J gene: TRBJ1-2
CDR3 DNA: TGTGCCAGCAGTGGGGGGCCCTATGGCTACACCTTC
CDR3 protein: CASSGGPYGYTF

clone size: few
D gene: .
V gene: TRBV12-3/TRBV12-4
J gene: TRBJ2-4
CDR3 DNA: TGTGCCAGCACCAAGGGGGACAAAAACATTCAGTACTTC
CDR3 protein: CASTKGDKNIQYF

clone size: few
D gene: .
V gene: TRBV7-2
J gene: TRBJ1-5
CDR3 DNA: TGTGCCAGCAGTTCCTCCAGGGAGGGCAGTCAGCCCCAGCATTTT
CDR3 protein: CASSSSREGSQPQHF

clone size: .
D gene: .
V gene: TRBV4-2
J gene: TRBJ2-3
CDR3 DNA: TGTGCCAGCAGCCAATGGGGAATAAACACAGATACGCAGTATTTT
CDR3 protein: CASSQWGINTDTQYF

clone size: .
D gene: .
V gene: TRBV6-1
J gene: TRBJ2-1
CDR3 DNA: TGTGCCAGCAGTGGGCTTAAATGGCAAGGGAACAATCAGCAGTTCTTC
CDR3 protein: CASSGLKWQGNNQQFF

clone size: .
D gene: TRBD2
V gene: TRBV12-3/TRBV12-4
J gene: TRBJ2-3
CDR3 DNA: TGTGCCAGCAGTAAGCGGGGGAACGCAGATACGCAGTATTTT
CDR3 protein: CASSKRGNADTQYF

clone size: few
D gene: TRBD1
V gene: TRBV20-1
J gene: TRBJ1-1
CDR3 DNA: TGCAGTGCTACATGGACAGGAACAGCTTTCTTT
CDR3 protein: CSATWTGTAFF